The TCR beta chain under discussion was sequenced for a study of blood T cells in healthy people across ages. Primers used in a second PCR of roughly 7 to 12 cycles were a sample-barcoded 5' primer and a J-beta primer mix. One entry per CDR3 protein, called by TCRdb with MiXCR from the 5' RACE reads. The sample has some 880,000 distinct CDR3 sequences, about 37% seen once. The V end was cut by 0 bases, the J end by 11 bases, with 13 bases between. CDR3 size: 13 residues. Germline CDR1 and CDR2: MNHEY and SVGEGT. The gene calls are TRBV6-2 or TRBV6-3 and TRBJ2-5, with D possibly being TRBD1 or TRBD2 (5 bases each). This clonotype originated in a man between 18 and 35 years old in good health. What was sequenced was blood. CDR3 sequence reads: CASSYSTVGEQYF. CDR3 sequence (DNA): TGTGCCAGCAGTTACTCGACAGTAGGGGAGCAGTACTTC.